This TCR beta chain is drawn from a study of cytomegalovirus exposure and HLA in healthy donors. Libraries were prepared by immunoSEQ multiplex PCR; TCRdb keeps only in-frame clonotypes and omits some of them. Here the sample spans some 170,000 clones, about 89% being singletons. In this sample, this clone turned up a few times. What it binds is not known. The validation cohort, a group of 120 or so subjects, included the donors and was separate from the roughly 670-subject first cohort. V shed 1 base and J shed 7 bases, with 17 bases lying between them. This CDR3 is 15 amino acids long. Germline-derived CDR1 and CDR2 are LNHNV and YYDKDF (reference sequence). Study outcomes and limitations: Cytomegalovirus-associated status was assigned to around 160 TCR beta chains. As was reported, the classifier diagnosed cytomegalovirus status with high specificity and sensitivity. According to a later analysis, TCR clusters from the first cohort tended to co-occur in the 90 to 150 validation repertoires.

The specimen sequenced was PBMCs. The TCR sequence derives from a man between 18 and 29 years old in good health and CMV-seropositive. V and J are TRBV15 and TRBJ2-7, with D perhaps matching TRBD1 (5 bases). CDR3 in DNA: TGTGCCACCAGCAGAGGGAAAACAGGCAGCAGTGAGCAGTACTTC. Translated: CATSRGKTGSSEQYF.